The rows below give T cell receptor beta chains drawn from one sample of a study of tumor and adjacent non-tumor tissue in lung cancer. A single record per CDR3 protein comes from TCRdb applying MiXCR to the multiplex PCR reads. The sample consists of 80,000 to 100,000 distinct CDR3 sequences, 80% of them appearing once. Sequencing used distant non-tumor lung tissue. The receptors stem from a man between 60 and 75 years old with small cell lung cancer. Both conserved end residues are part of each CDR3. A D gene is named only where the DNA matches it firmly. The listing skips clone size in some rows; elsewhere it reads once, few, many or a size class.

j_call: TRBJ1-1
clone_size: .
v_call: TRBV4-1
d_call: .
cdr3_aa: CANSQVPGRDTEAFF
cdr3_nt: TGCGCCAACAGCCAAGTTCCGGGGCGTGACACTGAAGCTTTCTTT

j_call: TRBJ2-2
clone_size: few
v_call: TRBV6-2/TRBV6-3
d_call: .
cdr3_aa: CASSYLSAGELFF
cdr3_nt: TGTGCCAGCAGTTACCTTTCAGCCGGGGAGCTGTTCTTT

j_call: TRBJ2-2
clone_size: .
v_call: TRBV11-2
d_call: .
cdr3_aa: CASRDNWGDTGELFF
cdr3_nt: TGTGCCAGCAGGGACAACTGGGGGGACACCGGGGAGCTGTTCTTT

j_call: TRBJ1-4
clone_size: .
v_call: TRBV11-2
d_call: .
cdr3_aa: CASSQINGMSEKLFF
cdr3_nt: TGTGCCAGCAGCCAGATTAATGGGATGAGTGAAAAACTGTTTTTT

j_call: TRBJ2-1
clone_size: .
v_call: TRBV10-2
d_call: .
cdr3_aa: CARCDTGQSEQFF
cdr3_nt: TGCGCCAGATGCGATACTGGCCAGAGTGAGCAGTTCTTC

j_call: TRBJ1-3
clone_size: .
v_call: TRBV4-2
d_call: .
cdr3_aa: CTRSGNTIYF
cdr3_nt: TGTACCAGGAGCGGAAACACCATATATTTT

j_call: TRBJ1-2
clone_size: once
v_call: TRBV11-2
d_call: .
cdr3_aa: CASSSEGGNYGYTF
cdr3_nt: TGTGCCAGTAGCTCCGAGGGAGGGAACTATGGCTACACCTTC

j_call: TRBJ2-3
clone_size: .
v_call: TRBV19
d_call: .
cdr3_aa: CANSSRWSGKGRSDTQYF
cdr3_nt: TGTGCCAATAGCAGCCGGTGGTCAGGGAAGGGTAGGTCAGATACGCAGTATTTT

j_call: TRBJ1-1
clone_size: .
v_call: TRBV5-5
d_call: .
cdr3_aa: CASTTGCLAFF
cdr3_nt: TGTGCCAGTACTACAGGGTGCCTCGCTTTCTTT

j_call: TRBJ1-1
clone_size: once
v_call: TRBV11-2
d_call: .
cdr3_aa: CASSSPAGMITEAFF
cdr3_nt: TGTGCCAGCAGCTCACCAGCAGGAATGATCACTGAAGCTTTCTTT

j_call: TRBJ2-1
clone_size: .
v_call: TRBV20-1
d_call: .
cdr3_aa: CNARDGGLGDEQFF
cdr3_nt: TGCAATGCTAGAGATGGCGGACTGGGGGATGAGCAGTTCTTC

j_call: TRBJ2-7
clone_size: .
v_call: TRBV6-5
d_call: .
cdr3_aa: CASNRHPSSGDSDEQYF
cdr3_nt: TGTGCCAGCAATCGTCATCCCTCCTCGGGGGACAGTGACGAACAGTACTTC

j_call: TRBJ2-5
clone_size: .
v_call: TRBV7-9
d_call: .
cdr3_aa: CASSPEQAFGVKETQYF
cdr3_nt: TGTGCCAGCAGCCCGGAACAAGCGTTTGGTGTGAAAGAGACCCAGTACTTC

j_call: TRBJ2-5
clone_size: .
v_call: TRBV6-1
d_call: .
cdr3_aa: CASINSNPGLREVETQYF
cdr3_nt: TGTGCCAGCATCAACTCGAACCCGGGACTCCGAGAGGTGGAAACCCAGTACTTC

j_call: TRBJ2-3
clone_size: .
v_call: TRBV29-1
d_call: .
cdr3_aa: CSGVVQGTDTQYF
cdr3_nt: TGTAGCGGAGTAGTACAGGGCACAGATACGCAGTATTTT

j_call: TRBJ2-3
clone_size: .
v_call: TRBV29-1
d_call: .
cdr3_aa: CSFEMGTDTQYF
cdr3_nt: TGCAGCTTTGAGATGGGCACAGATACGCAGTATTTT

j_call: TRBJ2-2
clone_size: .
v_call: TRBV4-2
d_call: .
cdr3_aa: CASSQNLRTNTGELVF
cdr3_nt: TGTGCCAGCAGCCAAAATCTGAGGACCAACACCGGGGAGTTGGTTTTT

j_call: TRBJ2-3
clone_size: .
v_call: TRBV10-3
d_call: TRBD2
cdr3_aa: CAISESDPGPAGVEADTQYF
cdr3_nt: TGTGCCATCAGTGAGTCGGATCCTGGACCAGCGGGAGTTGAGGCAGATACGCAGTATTTC

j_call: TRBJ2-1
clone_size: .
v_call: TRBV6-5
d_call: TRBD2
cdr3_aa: CASSYSIWALAVNEQIF
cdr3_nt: TGTGCCAGCAGTTACTCGATCTGGGCACTAGCGGTCAATGAGCAGATCTTC

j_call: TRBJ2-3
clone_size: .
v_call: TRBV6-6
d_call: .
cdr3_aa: CASSQLRTGMQYF
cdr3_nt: TGTGCCAGCAGTCAGCTGCGCACAGGTATGCAGTATTTT

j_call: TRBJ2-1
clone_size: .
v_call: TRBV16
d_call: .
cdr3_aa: CASSQTRYSYNEQFF
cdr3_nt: TGTGCCAGTAGCCAGACTCGTTACTCCTACAATGAGCAGTTCTTC

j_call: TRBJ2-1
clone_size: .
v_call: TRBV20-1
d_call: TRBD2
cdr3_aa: CSARETRTSSHEQFF
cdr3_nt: TGCAGTGCTAGAGAGACCAGGACTAGCTCCCATGAGCAGTTCTTC

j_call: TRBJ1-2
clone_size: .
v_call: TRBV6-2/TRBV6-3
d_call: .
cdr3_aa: CASSPIGHAGYTF
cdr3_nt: TGTGCCAGCAGCCCGATTGGGCATGCCGGCTACACCTTC

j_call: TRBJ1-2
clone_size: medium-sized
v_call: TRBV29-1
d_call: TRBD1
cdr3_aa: CSVGGDSYGYTF
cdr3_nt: TGCAGCGTCGGTGGGGACAGCTATGGCTACACCTTC

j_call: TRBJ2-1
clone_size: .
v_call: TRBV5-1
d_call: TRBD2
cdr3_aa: CASSIRETSGYNEQFF
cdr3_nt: TGCGCCAGCAGCATCCGGGAGACTAGCGGCTACAATGAGCAGTTCTTC

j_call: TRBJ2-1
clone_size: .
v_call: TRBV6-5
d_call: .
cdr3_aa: CASGYSGGIGSEQFF
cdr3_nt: TGTGCCAGCGGTTACTCTGGGGGAATTGGTAGTGAGCAGTTCTTC

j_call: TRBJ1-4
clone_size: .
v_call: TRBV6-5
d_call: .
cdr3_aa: CASTSKNSATNDKLFF
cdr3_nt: TGTGCCAGCACCTCCAAGAATTCAGCAACTAATGACAAGCTGTTTTTT

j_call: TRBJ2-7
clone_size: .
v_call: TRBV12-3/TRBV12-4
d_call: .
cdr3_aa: CASGRGGYEQYF
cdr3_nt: TGTGCCAGCGGTCGGGGCGGATACGAGCAGTATTTC